This TCR beta chain was identified during a study of beta chain features in type 1 diabetes. Study results and caveats: PCR might pick shorter templates more often, in the same way for patients and controls. For type 1 diabetes patients, VDJ junctions showed fewer insertions and more deletions.

Investigators reverse transcribed all isolated RNA, so they sequenced expressed TCRB transcripts. This table comes from immunoSEQ multiplex PCR, and its TCRdb copy is limited to in-frame clones, with some not included. Of about 180,000 clones in the sample, about 13% were seen once. The length of the CDR3 is 13 residues. Germline V gene lookup returns CDR1 SGHAT and CDR2 FQNNGV. Trimming left V 2 bases short and J 7 bases short, with 9 bases between. For this clone: Its specificity is not known.

Central memory, naive, regulatory and stem cell-like memory CD4+ cells were sorted by CD45RO/CCR7/CD25/CD127/CD95/CD27. Purity exceeding 95% was reached by all sorted populations. Sequencing was carried out using central memory CD4+ T cells from blood. The chain joins TRBV11-2 to TRBJ2-1; no definite D call. This clonotype originated in a woman aged 18 to 35 in good health. The CDR3 sequence: CASSLSRGNEQFF. The CDR3 bases are TGTGCCAGCAGCTTATCCAGAGGAAATGAGCAGTTCTTC.